This is a list of T cell receptor beta chains from one sample in a study of blood T cells in healthy people across ages. TCRdb processed the 5' RACE reads anew with MiXCR; each CDR3 protein has one entry. This sample has roughly 1,500,000 distinct CDR3 sequences, with roughly 30% found just once. The sample taken for sequencing was blood. Receptors originate from a woman aged 30 to 39 in good health. The CDR3 runs from the conserved cysteine through the conserved F or W. The order of the fields is J gene, CDR3 length, V gene, D gene, clone size, CDR3 protein, CDR3 DNA. The D gene is left open where the match is weak. Clone size appears in some rows only: once, few, many, or a class for an expanded clone.

>TRBJ2-7|15|TRBV5-1|.|few
CASSLALGGASEQYF
TGCGCCAGCAGCCTAGCCTTGGGGGGCGCGTCCGAGCAGTACTTC
>TRBJ2-1|15|TRBV20-1|TRBD2|.
CSAIPPSGRANEQFF
TGCAGTGCCATACCTCCTAGCGGGAGGGCCAATGAGCAGTTCTTC
>TRBJ2-1|15|TRBV5-1|.|.
CASSFRGRGDNVQFF
TGCGCCAGCAGCTTTCGAGGCAGGGGAGACAATGTGCAGTTCTTC
>TRBJ2-1|14|TRBV24-1|TRBD2|.
CATKTSGSYNEQFF
TGTGCCACGAAGACTAGCGGGAGCTACAATGAGCAGTTCTTC
>TRBJ1-6|15|TRBV7-6|.|once
CASSRLVGLDSPLHF
TGTGCCAGCAGCAGACTTGTGGGCCTGGATTCACCCCTCCACTTT
>TRBJ1-2|17|TRBV5-5|TRBD1|.
CASSSGTGSPTRYGYTF
TGTGCCAGCAGCTCCGGGACAGGGTCTCCTACGAGGTATGGCTACACCTTC
>TRBJ2-2|16|TRBV20-1|TRBD2|.
CSAPVARGANTGELFF
TGCAGTGCTCCGGTCGCGCGGGGGGCGAACACCGGGGAGCTGTTTTTT
>TRBJ2-3|15|TRBV12-3/TRBV12-4|TRBD1|.
CASARGTVSTDTQYF
TGTGCCAGCGCGAGGGGGACAGTTAGCACAGATACGCAGTATTTT
>TRBJ2-7|12|TRBV20-1|.|many
CSANGQTYEQYF
TGCAGTGCTAATGGCCAAACCTACGAGCAGTACTTC
>TRBJ2-1|16|TRBV20-1|TRBD2|.
CSARTLGGGVTNEQFF
TGCAGTGCTAGAACCCTTGGCGGGGGGGTTACAAATGAGCAGTTCTTC
>TRBJ2-7|16|TRBV6-1|TRBD1|.
CASLGAGQDLLGEQYF
TGTGCCAGCCTGGGGGCCGGACAGGATCTTCTGGGGGAGCAGTACTTC
>TRBJ1-6|14|TRBV27|TRBD1|few
CASSLWTGNSPLHF
TGTGCCAGCAGTTTATGGACAGGGAATTCACCCCTCCACTTT
>TRBJ2-3|17|TRBV27|.|.
CASSLSASGPSTDTQYF
TGTGCCAGCAGTTTATCCGCGAGCGGGCCTAGCACAGATACGCAGTATTTT
>TRBJ2-5|14|TRBV14|.|.
CASSPTRPLETQYF
TGTGCCAGCAGTCCTACCCGACCGCTAGAGACCCAGTACTTC
>TRBJ2-3|16|TRBV27|TRBD2|few
CASSSGNDLTADTQYF
TGTGCCAGCAGTAGCGGGAATGATCTTACGGCAGATACGCAGTATTTT
>TRBJ2-3|17|TRBV13|.|.
CVSSPGVGGGNTDTQYF
TGTGTCAGCAGCCCTGGGGTTGGTGGGGGCAACACAGATACGCAGTATTTT
>TRBJ2-5|14|TRBV12-3/TRBV12-4|TRBD1|many
CASSPGQGQETQYF
TGTGCCAGCAGCCCCGGACAGGGCCAAGAGACCCAGTACTTC
>TRBJ2-7|15|TRBV5-1|.|few
CASSLSGSQPYEQYF
TGCGCCAGCAGCTTGTCAGGGTCCCAACCCTACGAGCAGTACTTC
>TRBJ1-6|14|TRBV6-2/TRBV6-3|.|few
CASSWRQGGSPLHF
TGTGCCAGCTCTTGGCGCCAAGGAGGATCACCCCTCCACTTT
>TRBJ2-2|16|TRBV20-1|TRBD2|few
CSATHTGTRNTGELFF
TGCAGTGCTACTCATACCGGGACTAGGAACACCGGGGAGCTGTTTTTT
>TRBJ2-5|14|TRBV4-1|.|.
CASSFRQFQETQYF
TGCGCCAGCAGCTTCCGACAGTTTCAAGAGACCCAGTACTTC
>TRBJ2-7|16|TRBV28|TRBD1|once
CASSSFYGTGYDEQYF
TGTGCCAGCAGTTCGTTTTACGGGACAGGGTATGACGAGCAGTACTTC
>TRBJ2-5|12|TRBV20-1|.|.
CSARDRGWEQYF
TGCAGTGCTAGAGATAGGGGCTGGGAGCAGTACTTC
>TRBJ2-5|13|TRBV29-1|.|.
CSVKGALQETQYF
TGCAGCGTCAAAGGCGCCCTCCAAGAGACCCAGTACTTC
>TRBJ2-1|15|TRBV4-1|.|.
CASSQDRTRGDEQFF
TGCGCCAGCAGCCAAGATAGGACGAGGGGGGATGAGCAGTTCTTC
>TRBJ2-5|15|TRBV7-9|.|.
CASSLMIVSQETQYF
TGTGCCAGCAGCCTGATGATCGTGTCTCAAGAGACCCAGTACTTC
>TRBJ1-1|13|TRBV6-6|.|few
CASTKRELTEAFF
TGTGCCAGCACGAAACGCGAGTTAACTGAAGCTTTCTTT
>TRBJ2-7|16|TRBV20-1|TRBD2|many
CSARGLAGLYTYEQYF
TGCAGTGCTAGGGGACTAGCGGGGCTCTATACCTACGAGCAGTACTTC
>TRBJ2-1|18|TRBV4-1|.|few
CASSQVPGGSGQLDEQFF
TGCGCCAGCAGCCAAGTCCCGGGTGGGTCAGGACAGCTCGATGAGCAGTTCTTC
>TRBJ2-5|13|TRBV2|.|once
CVSNGGTQETQYF
TGTGTCAGCAATGGGGGGACCCAAGAGACCCAGTACTTC
>TRBJ2-4|17|TRBV2|TRBD1|.
CASSERVLRDSKNIQYF
TGTGCCAGCAGTGAGCGGGTACTCCGGGACAGCAAAAACATTCAGTACTTC
>TRBJ1-4|13|TRBV20-1|.|.
CSAGGRANEKLFF
TGCAGTGCTGGGGGTCGCGCTAATGAAAAACTGTTTTTT
>TRBJ2-7|16|TRBV5-6|TRBD1|.
CASSPNRGLSSYEQYF
TGTGCCAGCAGCCCAAACAGGGGGCTGTCCTCCTACGAGCAGTACTTC
>TRBJ1-2|14|TRBV5-1|.|.
CASSFPGPGKGYTF
TGCGCCAGCAGCTTCCCGGGACCGGGGAAAGGCTACACCTTC
>TRBJ1-6|15|TRBV3-1|.|.
CASSPHGGRDSPLHF
TGTGCCAGCAGCCCCCACGGGGGGAGGGATTCACCCCTCCACTTT
>TRBJ1-5|15|TRBV7-2|.|few
CASSLMAVSNQPQHF
TGTGCCAGCAGCTTAATGGCAGTTTCCAATCAGCCCCAGCATTTT
>TRBJ2-7|17|TRBV4-1|TRBD1|many
CASSFNPGQGSSYEQYF
TGCGCCAGCAGCTTCAATCCGGGACAGGGAAGCTCCTACGAGCAGTACTTC
>TRBJ2-1|15|TRBV6-2/TRBV6-3|.|many
CASTNWDSGDNEQFF
TGTGCCAGCACCAACTGGGACTCAGGGGACAATGAGCAGTTCTTC
>TRBJ1-2|15|TRBV6-1|.|.
CASSEPQRTNYGYTF
TGTGCCAGCAGTGAGCCACAGCGCACTAACTATGGCTACACCTTC
>TRBJ2-1|17|TRBV3-1|.|few
CASSQGLGSGSYNEQFF
TGTGCCAGCAGCCAAGGTTTGGGGTCGGGCTCCTACAATGAGCAGTTCTTC
>TRBJ2-1|16|TRBV28|.|few
CASSPTRRSQGNEQFF
TGTGCCAGCAGTCCCACGCGGAGGAGTCAGGGCAATGAGCAGTTCTTC
>TRBJ2-5|16|TRBV6-2/TRBV6-3|TRBD2|once
CASFRLAGGGYNEQYF
TGTGCCAGCTTTAGACTAGCGGGAGGAGGTTACAATGAGCAGTACTTC
>TRBJ2-1|16|TRBV9|TRBD2|.
CASSASVAGGYNEQFF
TGTGCCAGCAGCGCGAGTGTAGCGGGGGGCTACAATGAGCAGTTCTTC
>TRBJ1-5|12|TRBV28|.|few
CASSGQSQPQHF
TGTGCCAGCAGTGGACAAAGTCAGCCCCAGCATTTT
>TRBJ2-7|14|TRBV20-1|TRBD1|few
CSARTHGQGYEQYF
TGCAGTGCTAGGACCCACGGACAGGGCTACGAGCAGTACTTC
>TRBJ2-7|14|TRBV6-6|TRBD1|.
CASSYRDRGFEQYF
TGTGCCAGCAGTTACCGGGACAGGGGTTTCGAGCAGTACTTC
>TRBJ1-2|15|TRBV6-5|.|.
CASSYSRFGPYGYTF
TGTGCCAGCAGTTACTCGAGATTCGGCCCCTATGGCTACACCTTC
>TRBJ2-1|15|TRBV10-3|.|.
CAISESPGVPHEQFF
TGTGCCATCAGTGAGTCCCCGGGAGTACCGCATGAGCAGTTCTTC
>TRBJ2-5|15|TRBV5-1|.|.
CASSSTSGAQETQYF
TGCGCCAGCAGCTCGACTAGTGGGGCACAAGAGACCCAGTACTTC
>TRBJ2-2|17|TRBV6-5|.|.
CASSYSLDASIWGELFF
TGTGCCAGCAGTTACTCGTTGGACGCGTCAATTTGGGGGGAGCTGTTTTTT
>TRBJ2-7|14|TRBV6-5|TRBD1|few
CASSWQGAYYGQYF
TGTGCCAGCAGTTGGCAGGGGGCATATTACGGGCAGTACTTC
>TRBJ2-1|13|TRBV20-1|.|.
CSAEGLRGNEQFF
TGCAGTGCTGAGGGGCTCAGAGGAAATGAGCAGTTCTTC
>TRBJ1-1|14|TRBV9|.|few
CASSLQDANTEAFF
TGTGCCAGCAGCCTTCAGGATGCGAACACTGAAGCTTTCTTT
>TRBJ2-3|13|TRBV3-1|.|many
CASRQAPTDTQYF
TGTGCCAGCAGACAAGCGCCAACAGATACGCAGTATTTT
>TRBJ2-7|16|TRBV4-1|.|many
CASSQDAAGDSYEQYF
TGCGCCAGCAGCCAAGATGCCGCCGGGGACTCCTACGAGCAGTACTTC